Presented here are 17 T cell receptor beta chains from one specimen sequenced in a study of cytomegalovirus exposure and HLA in healthy donors. Some clones are missing from TCRdb's copy, which holds only in-frame ones; the method was immunoSEQ multiplex PCR. In the table there are 150,000 to 200,000 clones, around 88% of which are singletons. The material sequenced was PBMCs. The receptors originated from a woman aged 18-29 years in good health and CMV-seronegative.

In its sample, this clone was seen a few times. V and J are TRBV7-9 and TRBJ1-4; TRBD1 agrees at 7 bases. Germline values: CDR1 SEHNR, CDR2 FQNEAQ (reference sequence). The J segment lost 6 bases and the V segment lost 1 base, leaving 14 bases of the junction unmatched. The CDR3 extends over 18 amino acids. CDR3 in DNA: TGTGCCAGCAGCTTAGGGACCTCGTACAGGGGAAAAGATGAAAAACTGTTTTTT. It codes for CASSLGTSYRGKDEKLFF.

This clone turned up a few times. This rearrangement joins TRBV4-1 to TRBJ2-7; perhaps TRBD1 as D (6 bases). The V end was cut by 2 bases, the J end by 3 bases, with 17 bases between. The CDR3 contains 16 residues. CDR1 is MGHRA, CDR2 YSYEKL, per germline. The chain's CDR3 is CASSQFHDRLFYEQYF. The CDR3, as DNA: TGCGCCAGCAGCCAATTCCACGACAGGTTGTTCTACGAGCAGTACTTC.

This chain joins TRBV6-5 and TRBJ1-5; D remains ambiguous. The CDR3 is made up of 13 amino acids. Germline CDR1 and CDR2: MNHEY and SVGAGI. V shed 6 bases and J shed 0 bases, with 6 bases lying between them. CDR3 loop: CASRPSSNQPQHF. In DNA form, the CDR3 reads TGTGCCAGCAGACCGAGTAGCAATCAGCCCCAGCATTTT.

The chain joins TRBV13 to TRBJ2-7, with D possibly matching TRBD1 (8 bases). The CDR3 contains 13 residues. Germline CDR1 reads PRHDT; CDR2 reads FYEKMQ (reference sequence). Deletions cut 2 bases from V and 5 bases from J, with 10 bases between. CDR3 residues: CASSLTGGDEQYF. Written as DNA, the CDR3 is TGTGCCAGCAGCTTAACAGGGGGGGACGAGCAGTACTTC.

The CDR3 coding sequence is TGTGCCAGTAGCTTTAAACAGGTCCCTACGATCGAGCAGTACTTC. Translated: CASSFKQVPTIEQYF. The chain combines TRBV19 with TRBJ2-7, with D possibly being TRBD1 (5 bases). This CDR3 region has 15 residues. Trimming removed 6 bases from V and 6 bases from J, with 21 bases in between. Germline V gene lookup returns CDR1 LNHDA and CDR2 SQIVND (reference sequence).

This clone has a handful of counts. The rearrangement joins TRBV5-6 to TRBJ1-2, with 9 bases that match TRBD1. With V trimmed by 2 bases and J by 0 bases, 14 bases remained unmatched. Germline V lookup: CDR1 SGHDT, CDR2 YYEEEE. The CDR3 contains 19 residues. Here the CDR3 DNA reads TGTGCCAGCAGCTTAGCCCTAACGGGACAGGGACCGGCTAACTATGGCTACACCTTC. It encodes CASSLALTGQGPANYGYTF.

In the case of this clone: Other DNA sequences of this sample code for an identical CDR3. This sequence joins TRBV7-8 and TRBJ2-1; 7 bases align to TRBD1. CDR1 SGHVS and CDR2 FQNEAQ come from the germline V gene. Losses at the gene ends were 1 base for V and 4 bases for J; bases not matched to a gene: 4. The CDR3 covers 15 residues. This chain's CDR3 is CASSLEQGRYNEQFF. The CDR3 nucleotides read TGTGCCAGCAGCTTAGAACAGGGGAGATACAATGAGCAGTTCTTC.

The chain is built from TRBV6-5 and TRBJ1-4, with TRBD1 as a possible D gene (6 bases). The V gene lost 6 bases and the J gene lost 2 bases, with 13 bases spanning the gap. Germline CDR1 reads MNHEY; CDR2 reads SVGAGI. This CDR3 region has 15 residues. CDR3: CASRRGQTTNEKLFF. The CDR3 region has the DNA TGTGCCAGCAGACGCGGACAGACTACTAATGAAAAACTGTTTTTT.

The V and J genes are TRBV2 and TRBJ1-1; D is undetermined. V dropped 0 bases and J dropped 1 base, with 9 bases sitting between them. The CDR3 totals 15 residues. Germline V lookup: CDR1 SNHLY, CDR2 FYNNEI. Here the CDR3 reads CASSEAKGANTEAFF. As DNA, the CDR3 is TGTGCCAGCAGTGAAGCGAAAGGAGCGAACACTGAAGCTTTCTTT.

The CDR3 loop reads CASRPGTSGAYEQYF. DNA of the CDR3: TGTGCCAGCAGGCCCGGGACTAGCGGGGCTTACGAGCAGTACTTC. The genes are TRBV27 and TRBJ2-7; 13 bases agree with TRBD2. Trimming took 6 bases from V and 4 from J; bases not matched to a gene: 6. The germline CDR1 and CDR2 sequences are MNHEY and SMNVEV (reference sequence). The CDR3 is made up of 15 amino acids.

The V call is TRBV4-1, the J call TRBJ1-1; D might be TRBD1 (6 bases). The V gene's germline CDR1 is MGHRA and CDR2 YSYEKL. V lost 1 base, J lost 0 bases, and 12 bases lay in between. The CDR3 length is 16 residues. CDR3 DNA sequence: TGCGCCAGCAGCCAAGGGGGCAGGGGCATGAACACTGAAGCTTTCTTT. This translates into CASSQGGRGMNTEAFF.

V is TRBV5-1 and J is TRBJ2-3; D might be TRBD2 (6 bases). Germline V lookup: CDR1 SGHRS, CDR2 YFSETQ. Trimming took 3 bases from V and 6 from J, leaving 14 bases between them. The CDR3 extends over 14 amino acids. CDR3 sequence reads: CASSSSTSADTQYF. CDR3 nucleotides: TGCGCCAGCAGCTCCTCGACTAGTGCTGATACGCAGTATTTT.

V usage is TRBV11-2 and J usage is TRBJ1-2, with 7 bases fitting TRBD1. The length of the CDR3 is 13 residues. V gave up 1 base and J gave up 4 bases; unmatched junction bases: 0. CDR1 SGHAT and CDR2 FQNNGV come from the germline V gene. CDR3 residues: CASSLGDSYGYTF. The CDR3 nucleotides read TGTGCCAGCAGCTTAGGGGACAGCTATGGCTACACCTTC.

J is TRBJ2-3 and V is TRBV6-5, with a possible D match to TRBD1 (6 bases). V was trimmed by 4 bases and J by 1 base, leaving 15 bases between them. There are 16 residues in the CDR3. Germline lookup yields CDR1 MNHEY and CDR2 SVGAGI. This chain's CDR3 is CASSSRLTGGTDTQYF. CDR3 in DNA: TGTGCCAGCAGTTCTCGCCTGACAGGAGGCACAGATACGCAGTATTTT.

This clone appeared once. This chain connects TRBV28 to TRBJ2-7; possible D gene TRBD1, 5 bases. This CDR3 contains 14 residues. Per germline, CDR1 MDHEN and CDR2 SYDVKM. The V end was cut by 7 bases, the J end by 6 bases, with 19 bases between. CDR3 amino acids: CASTLGPGIGEQYF. CDR3 nucleotides: TGTGCCAGCACCCTAGGGCCAGGGATAGGCGAGCAGTACTTC.

The chain combines TRBV27 with TRBJ2-7; 7 nucleotides align to TRBD1. The germline gives CDR1 MNHEY, CDR2 SMNVEV (reference sequence). Germline trimming cut 3 bases from V and 0 bases from J; bases unmatched to any gene: 2. The CDR3 extends over 14 amino acids. The CDR3 spells CASSLGTVSYEQYF. Here the CDR3 DNA reads TGTGCCAGCAGTTTGGGGACAGTCTCCTACGAGCAGTACTTC.

This sequence joins TRBV7-6 and TRBJ1-1; 7 bases are a match to TRBD1. The V segment lost 7 bases and the J segment 1 base; nucleotides outside the gene matches: 12. The CDR3 has 16 amino acids. CDR1 and CDR2 (germline): SGHVS, FNYEAQ. In DNA form, the CDR3 reads TGTGCCAGCATCCAATTCCCGGGACAGAAGAACACTGAAGCTTTCTTT. It is translated as CASIQFPGQKNTEAFF. Looking up the rest from reference TRBV7-6 and TRBJ1-1 gives the full variable domain: GAGVSQSPRYKVTKRGQDVALRCDPISGHVSLYWYRQALGQGPEFLTYFNYEAQQDKSGLPNDRFSAERPEGSISTLTIQRTEQRDSAMYRCASIQFPGQKNTEAFFGQGTRLTVV.